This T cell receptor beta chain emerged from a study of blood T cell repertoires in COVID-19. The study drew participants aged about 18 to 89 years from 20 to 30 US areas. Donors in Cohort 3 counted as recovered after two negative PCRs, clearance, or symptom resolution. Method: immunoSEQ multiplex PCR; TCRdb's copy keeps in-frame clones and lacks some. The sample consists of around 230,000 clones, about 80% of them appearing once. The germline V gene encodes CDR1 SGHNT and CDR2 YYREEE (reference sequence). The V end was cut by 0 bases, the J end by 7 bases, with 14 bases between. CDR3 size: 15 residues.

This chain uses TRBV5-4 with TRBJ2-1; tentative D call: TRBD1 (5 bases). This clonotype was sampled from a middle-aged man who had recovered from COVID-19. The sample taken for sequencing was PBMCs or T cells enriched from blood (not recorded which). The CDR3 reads CASSLDQGHRNEQFF. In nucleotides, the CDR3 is TGTGCCAGCAGCTTGGACCAGGGCCATCGGAATGAGCAGTTCTTC.